A selection of T cell receptor beta chains follows, all from one sample in a study of CD4+ T cells in melanoma. The repertoire was sequenced with immunoSEQ multiplex PCR; TCRdb's copy has only in-frame clones and lacks some. This table has 120,000 to 150,000 clones, about nine tenths appearing once. Receptors originate from a human donor with melanoma. The CDR3 runs from the conserved cysteine through the conserved F or W. D genes are given only for firm matches.

d_gene: .; v_gene: TRBV30; j_gene: TRBJ1-3; CDR3aa: CAWNRGTGNTIYF; CDR3nt: TGTGCCTGGAACCGAGGTACTGGAAACACCATATATTTT
d_gene: .; v_gene: TRBV4-1; j_gene: TRBJ2-5; CDR3aa: CASSQIILQETQYF; CDR3nt: TGCGCCAGCAGCCAAATTATCCTACAAGAGACCCAGTACTTC
d_gene: .; v_gene: TRBV30; j_gene: TRBJ2-7; CDR3aa: CAWSGSRSEQYF; CDR3nt: TGTGCCTGGAGTGGTTCGAGGAGCGAGCAGTACTTC
d_gene: .; v_gene: TRBV6-1; j_gene: TRBJ1-3; CDR3aa: CASHDSFSGNTIYF; CDR3nt: TGTGCCAGCCACGACAGTTTCTCTGGAAACACCATATATTTT
d_gene: .; v_gene: TRBV6-1; j_gene: TRBJ1-4; CDR3aa: CASSDQPNEKLFF; CDR3nt: TGTGCCAGCAGTGACCAGCCGAATGAAAAACTGTTTTTT
d_gene: TRBD1; v_gene: TRBV5-6; j_gene: TRBJ2-7; CDR3aa: CASSSLGQGGDGQYF; CDR3nt: TGTGCCAGCAGCTCGCTAGGACAGGGTGGCGACGGGCAGTACTTC
d_gene: .; v_gene: TRBV19; j_gene: TRBJ1-1; CDR3aa: CASSRTFSRNTEAFF; CDR3nt: TGTGCCAGTAGTAGGACATTTAGCAGGAACACTGAAGCTTTCTTT
d_gene: .; v_gene: TRBV2; j_gene: TRBJ2-5; CDR3aa: CASSVQQTQYF; CDR3nt: TGTGCCAGCAGTGTTCAGCAGACCCAGTACTTC
d_gene: .; v_gene: TRBV19; j_gene: TRBJ2-1; CDR3aa: CASRRGWDYNEQFF; CDR3nt: TGTGCCAGTAGACGGGGTTGGGACTACAATGAGCAGTTCTTC
d_gene: TRBD1; v_gene: TRBV2; j_gene: TRBJ1-6; CDR3aa: CASSEEAGGSPLHF; CDR3nt: TGTGCCAGCAGTGAAGAGGCAGGGGGATCACCCCTCCACTTT